The rows below give T cell receptor beta chains drawn from one sample of a study of T cell responses to AZD1222 COVID-19 vaccine. Measured with immunoSEQ multiplex PCR; TCRdb has only the in-frame clones, and not every one. Found here are around 110,000 clones, roughly 87% of them singletons; the top ten hold over 3.5%. The starting material was peripheral blood, obtained on day 0 of AZD1222 vaccination. These TCRs come from an adult in good health. Each CDR3 is given with its conserved first and last residue. A D gene is named only where the DNA matches it firmly. Clone size is shown for a subset of rows, as once, few, many or a class of expanded clone.

V,J,D,size,DNA,CDR3
TRBV6-2/TRBV6-3,TRBJ2-4,NA,NA,TGTGCCAGCAGTTACTATGGAGACAGGACCAAAAACATTCAGTACTTC,CASSYYGDRTKNIQYF
TRBV9,TRBJ2-7,NA,once,TGTGCCAGCAGACCGGGGAAGGCCTACGAGCAGTACTTC,CASRPGKAYEQYF
TRBV6-4,TRBJ2-3,NA,NA,TGTGCCAGCAGTGAAAAGGGACAAGATGCTACAGATACGCAGTATTTT,CASSEKGQDATDTQYF
TRBV10-2,TRBJ2-7,TRBD1,NA,TGCGCCAGCAGGCCCGGGACAGGGGGAGCCTACGAGCAGTACTTC,CASRPGTGGAYEQYF
TRBV27,TRBJ2-2,NA,NA,TGTGCCAGCAGTTTCGGGACACCCCGGGAGCTGTTTTTT,CASSFGTPRELFF
TRBV7-9,TRBJ1-2,NA,NA,TGTGCCAGCAGCTTAGCTACCGCACAGGATGGCTACACCTTC,CASSLATAQDGYTF
TRBV6-2/TRBV6-3,TRBJ1-5,NA,NA,TGTGCCAGCAGTTACTCCCCTCCGAAAGGGACCCATCAGCCCCAGCATTTT,CASSYSPPKGTHQPQHF
TRBV7-9,TRBJ1-5,NA,few,TGTGCCAGCAGCTTAGGACAGGTCAATCAGCCCCAGCATTTT,CASSLGQVNQPQHF
TRBV10-1,TRBJ1-1,TRBD1,NA,TGCGCCAGCAGAACGACAGGGAGCACTGAAGCTTTCTTT,CASRTTGSTEAFF
TRBV5-1,TRBJ1-2,TRBD1,few,TGCGCCAGCAGCTTGGTAACCGGGACAGCGAATAACTATGGCTACACCTTC,CASSLVTGTANNYGYTF
TRBV6-2/TRBV6-3,TRBJ2-3,TRBD2,NA,TGTGCCAGCAGTTCACGACTAGCGGGGGGCTCAGAAGGGCCAACAGATACGCAGTATTTT,CASSSRLAGGSEGPTDTQYF
TRBV30,TRBJ1-5,TRBD1,NA,TGTGCCTGGAGTGACAGGGGTTATCAGCCCCAGCATTTT,CAWSDRGYQPQHF
TRBV9,TRBJ1-6,NA,NA,TGTGCCAGCAGCCCCACGGGAGGGGGTATAAATTCACCCCTCCACTTT,CASSPTGGGINSPLHF
TRBV11-2,TRBJ1-2,TRBD1,NA,TGTGCCAGCAGCTTGGGGACAGGGCTACACTATGGCTACACCTTC,CASSLGTGLHYGYTF
TRBV9,TRBJ1-5,NA,NA,TGTGCCAGCAGCCTTTCAGGAGGGAGCCAGCCCCAGCATTTT,CASSLSGGSQPQHF
TRBV19,TRBJ1-2,TRBD1,NA,TGTGCCACCTCCGGGACAGCCTACCTGAGTGGCGGCTACACCTTC,CATSGTAYLSGGYTF
TRBV6-2/TRBV6-3,TRBJ2-2,NA,NA,TGTGCCAGCAGTTCGGCGGGGACAGCCAACACCGGGGAGCTGTTTTTT,CASSSAGTANTGELFF
TRBV6-4,TRBJ1-5,TRBD1,once,TGTGCCAGCAGTGCCCCGACAGGGTATCAGCCCCAGCATTTT,CASSAPTGYQPQHF
TRBV2,TRBJ1-4,TRBD1,NA,TGTGCCAGCAGCGGGACAGGAGGTCAAAAACTGTTTTTT,CASSGTGGQKLFF
TRBV11-1,TRBJ2-1,TRBD2,NA,TGTGCCAGCAGCGGGCTAGCGGGACTTGAGCAGTTCTTC,CASSGLAGLEQFF
TRBV30,TRBJ1-6,TRBD1,NA,TGTGCCTGGAGTGTTACAGGGGGCCGTTCACCCCTCCACTTT,CAWSVTGGRSPLHF
TRBV3-1/TRBV3-2,TRBJ2-5,NA,NA,TGTGCCAGCAGCCACAGCGGCCAAGAGACCCAGTACTTC,CASSHSGQETQYF